The 14 T cell receptor beta chains in this list originate from one sample, sequenced in a study of CDR3 diversity in severe acne. TCRdb used MiXCR to reprocess the PCR reads, holding one entry per CDR3 protein. The data show about 84,000 distinct CDR3 sequences, under 65% seen once. Sequencing was done on a sample of blood. The receptors come from a male donor in good health, without acne.

The table lists this clonotype with many counts. The chain has TRBV28 and TRBJ1-2; TRBD1 matches at 9 bases. There are 14 residues in the CDR3. The V segment lost 4 bases and the J segment 2 bases; nucleotides outside the gene matches: 2. The V gene's germline CDR1 is MDHEN and CDR2 SYDVKM. The chain's CDR3 is CASSSGTGNYGYTF. The CDR3 nucleotides read TGTGCCAGCAGTTCCGGGACAGGGAACTATGGCTACACCTTC.

This clonotype was counted a few times. J is TRBJ2-7 and V is TRBV15; D may be TRBD2 (6 bases). The V end lost 1 base, the J end lost 6 bases, and 10 bases lay between the germline ends. The germline gives CDR1 LNHNV, CDR2 YYDKDF (reference sequence). CDR3 length equals 13 residues. As DNA, the CDR3 is TGTGCCACCAGCAGAGGGGGGACTTCCGAGCAGTACTTC. Translated: CATSRGGTSEQYF.

The gene calls are TRBV20-1 and TRBJ2-5, with D uncertain. The CDR3 is 14 residues long. The germline gives CDR1 DFQATT, CDR2 SNEGSKA (reference sequence). V lost 3 bases, J lost 1 base, and 12 bases lay in between. CDR3 residues: CSARGGTAQETQYF. CDR3 DNA: TGCAGTGCTAGGGGTGGAACAGCCCAAGAGACCCAGTACTTC.

In the case of this clonotype: Its ends do not fully match the called genes, so a read error is possible. V and J are TRBV7-2 and TRBJ1-4, with D hard to call. Germline V gives CDR1 SGHTA, CDR2 FQGNSA. This CDR3 is built from 14 residues. DNA for the CDR3: TGTGCCAGCAGCTTAGCCAGACAAAATGAAAAAGTGTTTTTT. Translating gives CASSLARQNEKVFF.

The V and J genes are TRBV20-1 and TRBJ1-4; perhaps TRBD1 as D (5 bases). With 3 bases removed from V and 7 bases from J, the gap between germline ends came to 12 bases. Per germline, CDR1 DFQATT and CDR2 SNEGSKA (reference sequence). CDR3 length: 13 amino acids. CDR3 region: CSASGKGLEKLFF. In DNA form, the CDR3 reads TGCAGTGCTAGTGGGAAGGGGCTTGAAAAACTGTTTTTT.

The genes are TRBV12-3 or TRBV12-4 and TRBJ1-3; D not certain. This CDR3 has 14 amino acids. Trimming removed 6 bases from V and 4 bases from J, with 13 bases in between. The CDR3 DNA sequence: TGTGCCAGCAGCTCAGGTAGCGGCGGAAACACCATATATTTT. It specifies CASSSGSGGNTIYF.

In its sample, this clonotype was seen many times. The rearrangement uses TRBV12-3 or TRBV12-4 and TRBJ2-5; 10 bases are shared with TRBD1. This CDR3 is built from 15 residues. With 1 base clipped from V and 2 bases from J, the junction kept 1 base outside the gene matches. The CDR3 loop is CASSLGTGGQETQYF. CDR3 DNA sequence: TGTGCCAGCAGTTTAGGGACAGGGGGTCAAGAGACCCAGTACTTC.

Only one count was recorded for this clonotype. This chain connects TRBV7-9 to TRBJ1-2; tentatively, D is TRBD1 (5 bases). V dropped 4 bases and J dropped 4 bases, with 16 bases sitting between them. CDR3 size: 15 residues. Per the germline V gene, CDR1 is SEHNR and CDR2 is FQNEAQ (reference sequence). CDR3: CASSSRKDRTYGYTF. The CDR3 region has the DNA TGTGCCAGCAGCTCGCGGAAAGACAGAACCTATGGCTACACCTTC.

This clonotype came up once. The genes are TRBV2 and TRBJ1-1, with 7 bases matching TRBD1. CDR1 is SNHLY, CDR2 FYNNEI, per germline. The CDR3 is made up of 16 amino acids. J lost 0 bases, V lost 6 bases, and 10 bases had no gene match. The CDR3 DNA sequence: TGTGCCAGCAGCGAAACAGGGGCCGTAATGAACACTGAAGCTTTCTTT. It encodes CASSETGAVMNTEAFF.

This clonotype showed up just once. It is likely a read error, because the conserved phenylalanine at the end of the CDR3 is missing. Because the CDR3's place on the DNA is in doubt, the DNA is left out and the CDR3 is given as listed by TCRdb. This sequence joins TRBV6-1 and TRBJ1-6. The V gene's germline CDR1 is MNHNS and CDR2 SASEGT. From its first to its last residue, the CDR3 has 16 amino acids. CDR3 residues: CASRGSGSSYNSPFHS.

This chain links TRBV20-1 with TRBJ1-2, with 7 nucleotides matching TRBD1. Losses at the gene ends were 2 bases for V and 4 bases for J; bases not matched to a gene: 13. This CDR3 contains 16 residues. CDR1 is DFQATT and CDR2 is SNEGSKA in the germline V gene (reference sequence). CDR3 sequence (DNA): TGCAGTGCTAGAAGGGGGCTGAGTATTAGAGGCTATGGCTACACCTTC. Protein: CSARRGLSIRGYGYTF.

This clonotype was seen only a few times. The chain employs TRBV11-2 and TRBJ2-5; 11 nucleotides agree with TRBD2. This CDR3 is 14 amino acids long. In germline, CDR1 is SGHAT, CDR2 FQNNGV. Losses at the gene ends were 6 bases for V and 3 bases for J; bases not matched to a gene: 3. The CDR3 nucleotides read TGTGCCAGCAGACGACTAGCGGGGAAAGAGACCCAGTACTTC. Translating gives CASRRLAGKETQYF.

This clonotype was picked up many times. V and J are TRBV6-5 and TRBJ2-5; 8 nucleotides line up with TRBD1. Germline V gene data show CDR1 as MNHEY and CDR2 as SVGAGI. The CDR3 covers 15 residues. The V segment lost 2 bases and the J segment 5 bases; nucleotides outside the gene matches: 7. The CDR3 DNA reads TGTGCCAGCAGTTACAAGGCAGGGGGCGTCGAGACCCAGTACTTC. This encodes CASSYKAGGVETQYF.

The chain is built from TRBV6-4 and TRBJ1-6, with TRBD1 matching over 8 bases. V was clipped by 6 bases and J by 7 bases; unmatched bases: 5. From germline, CDR1 is MRHNA and CDR2 SNTAGT. The CDR3 has 14 amino acids. This CDR3 reads CASRPGQANSPLHF. In nucleotides, the CDR3 is TGTGCCAGCAGACCGGGACAGGCCAATTCACCCCTCCACTTT.